This T cell receptor beta chain was sequenced in a study of molecular identifiers for immune sequencing clone quantification. Based on a CD8+CD4-CCR7+CD45RA+ profile, naive CD8 T cells were sorted. Germline lookup yields CDR1 KGHSH and CDR2 LQKENI. Trimming removed 0 bases at V and 4 bases at J, with 14 bases between. This CDR3 is built from 16 residues. TCRdb independently ran MiXCR on the PCR reads; one entry per CDR3 protein. The table lists some 580,000 distinct CDR3 sequences, roughly 27% of them singletons. The origin of this receptor is a human donor in good health. Some libraries in this study had Jurkat cell RNA spiked in. The chain combines TRBV18 with TRBJ2-3; D is possibly TRBD1 (6 bases). Sequencing used naive CD8+ T cells from blood, with Jurkat cell RNA spiked in. Subset described: FACS-sorted CD8+CD4-CCR7+CD45RA+ naive T cells. CDR3 bases: TGTGCCAGCTCACCACCCGGTGGACAGAGCGCAGATACGCAGTATTTT. Residues: CASSPPGGQSADTQYF. Using reference TRBV18 and TRBJ2-3 for the parts outside the CDR3, the full variable domain is NAGVMQNPRHLVRRRGQEARLRCSPMKGHSHVYWYRQLPEEGLKFMVYLQKENIIDESGMPKERFSAEFPKEGPSILRIQQVVRGDSAAYFCASSPPGGQSADTQYFGPGTRLTVL.